A single T cell receptor (beta chain) is shown here with its context. No antigen is known for it. Naive CD8 cells were CD45RO-negative, positively selected for CCR7, excluding terminally differentiated effector memory CD45RA+ cells. V lost 3 bases and J lost 2, with 14 bases in between. The CDR3 spans 15 residues. Germline lookup yields CDR1 MDHEN and CDR2 SYDVKM. The sample originates from a study of shared clonotypes between healthy human individuals. About the research overall: Those who served as donors were two women and a few men between the ages of 18 and 49.

Each replicate PCR on the sorted subsets used 200 ng DNA (about 30,000 T cell genomes). Assay: immunoSEQ multiplex PCR; the TCRdb copy retains only in-frame clones and omits some. The sample lists some 2 million clones, about 95% seen once, with about 1.1% in the top ten. Notes on the study in general: Clonotype sharing across several donors was observed for around 5% of naive CD4 clonotypes. In general, naive subsets displayed greater estimated richness than memory subsets did.

J is TRBJ2-7 and V is TRBV28; D might be TRBD1 (6 bases). This TCR was sampled from a man aged 18 to 35 in good health. Sequenced sample: naive CD8+ T cells sorted from blood. This chain's CDR3 is CASSLGSGEPYEQYF. CDR3 DNA sequence: TGTGCCAGCAGTTTGGGGTCAGGGGAACCCTACGAGCAGTACTTC.